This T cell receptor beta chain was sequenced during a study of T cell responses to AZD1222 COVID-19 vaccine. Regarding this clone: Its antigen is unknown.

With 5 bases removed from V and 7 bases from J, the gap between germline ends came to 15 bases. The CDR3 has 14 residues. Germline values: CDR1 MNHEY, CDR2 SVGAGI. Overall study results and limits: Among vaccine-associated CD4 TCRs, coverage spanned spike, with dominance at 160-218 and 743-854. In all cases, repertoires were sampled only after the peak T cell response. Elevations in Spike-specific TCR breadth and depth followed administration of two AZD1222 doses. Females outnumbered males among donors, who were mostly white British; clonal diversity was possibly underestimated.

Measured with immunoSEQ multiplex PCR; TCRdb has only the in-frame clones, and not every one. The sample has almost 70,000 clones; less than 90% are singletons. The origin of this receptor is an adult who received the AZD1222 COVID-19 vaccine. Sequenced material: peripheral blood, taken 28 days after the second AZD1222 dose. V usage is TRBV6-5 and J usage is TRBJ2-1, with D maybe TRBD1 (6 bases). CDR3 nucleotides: TGTGCCAGCAGTAGGGGGACGGGGTTAAATGAGCAGTTCTTC. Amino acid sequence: CASSRGTGLNEQFF.